The 18 T cell receptor beta chains reported below all come from one sample, sequenced in a study of blood T cell repertoires in COVID-19. Only in-frame clones appear in the TCRdb table, and some are missing; sequencing was by immunoSEQ multiplex PCR. In the table there are 41,000 or so clones, about 85% of which are singletons. Specimen: peripheral blood. The receptors originated from a man between 60 and 75 years old with acute or convalescent COVID-19.

The chain is built from TRBV3-1 (or the pseudogene TRBV3-2) and TRBJ1-4, with TRBD1 matching over 8 bases. This CDR3 has 16 residues. V dropped 0 bases and J dropped 2; count of bases not matched to a gene: 2. Germline assignment: CDR1 LGHDT and CDR2 YNNKEL (reference sequence). The CDR3 bases are TGTGCCAGCAGCCAAGAGGACAGGGCTACTAATGAAAAACTGTTTTTT. As protein: CASSQEDRATNEKLFF.

J is TRBJ1-5 and V is TRBV30; possibly TRBD1 for D (5 bases). Between the trimmed V and J ends, which lost 0 bases and 2 bases, there was a span of 17 bases. Germline V gene sequence: CDR1 GTSNPN, CDR2 SVGIG (reference sequence). The CDR3 has 17 amino acids. CDR3 sequence reads: CAWSVSWPREGNQPQHF. The CDR3 bases are TGTGCCTGGAGTGTATCGTGGCCCAGGGAGGGCAATCAGCCCCAGCATTTT.

The chain carries TRBV6-5 and TRBJ2-7; 9 nucleotides match TRBD1. CDR1 is MNHEY, CDR2 SVGAGI, per germline. The V segment lost 6 bases and the J segment 1 base; nucleotides outside the gene matches: 7. The CDR3 totals 15 residues. The CDR3 region is CASSPGTGLSYEQYF. CDR3 nucleotide sequence: TGTGCCAGCAGCCCCGGGACAGGGCTATCCTACGAGCAGTACTTC.

This clone was picked up a small number of times. The genes are TRBV11-2 and TRBJ2-2, with 7 bases matching TRBD1. Trimming removed 4 bases from V and 1 base from J; junction bases left unmatched: 12. The CDR3 length is 18 residues. Per germline, CDR1 SGHAT and CDR2 FQNNGV. CDR3 in DNA: TGTGCCAGCAGCTCGGACAGGAGCCCTCTAGTGAACACCGGGGAGCTGTTTTTT. It translates to CASSSDRSPLVNTGELFF.

The chain employs TRBV19 and TRBJ1-2, with TRBD1 matching 7 bases. The V segment lost 0 bases and the J segment 6 bases; nucleotides outside the gene matches: 4. CDR1 is LNHDA, CDR2 SQIVND, per germline (reference sequence). The CDR3 length is 14 residues. The DNA of the CDR3 is TGTGCCAGTAGTATAGAGGAGACAGGGAATGGCTACACCTTC. Protein sequence: CASSIEETGNGYTF.

This rearrangement joins TRBV6-2 or TRBV6-3 to TRBJ2-2; 7 bases are a match to TRBD2. The CDR3 has 16 residues. V dropped 0 bases and J dropped 4; count of bases not matched to a gene: 5. Germline V CDR1 and CDR2: MNHEY, SVGEGT. The CDR3 nucleotides read TGTGCCAGCAGTTACTCCCCGGGGGGAAGCACCGGGGAGCTGTTTTTT. It encodes CASSYSPGGSTGELFF.

The rearrangement joins TRBV21-1 to TRBJ1-1; the table's D gene call, TRBD1, was not cross checked with the DNA. TRBV21-1 is deemed a pseudogene. The CDR3 is 14 residues long. The CDR3 reads CASSKNRGITEAFF. The CDR3 DNA sequence: TGTGCCAGCAGCAAAAATAGGGGGATAACTGAAGCTTTCTTT.

The gene calls are TRBV5-1 and TRBJ1-6; perhaps TRBD1 as D (6 bases). The germline V gene encodes CDR1 SGHRS and CDR2 YFSETQ. V lost 0 bases, J lost 5 bases, and 12 bases lay in between. This CDR3 region has 16 residues. The CDR3 spells CASSLGPSGDNSPLHF. The CDR3 DNA is TGCGCCAGCAGCTTGGGCCCCTCAGGGGATAATTCACCCCTCCACTTT.

The CDR3 DNA reads as TGTGCCAGCAGCTTGGGCCCCACGAACAGGGTCGGCTATGGCTACACCTTC. It translates to CASSLGPTNRVGYGYTF. The V call is TRBV5-8, the J call TRBJ1-2; TRBD1 might be the D (6 bases). V dropped 0 bases and J dropped 4 bases, with 19 bases sitting between them. The CDR3 runs 17 residues. Looked up from germline, CDR1 is SGHTS and CDR2 is YDEGEE.

The chain links TRBV5-3 to TRBJ1-2; D is undetermined. TRBV5-3 is annotated as an ORF whose role is uncertain. Trimming shortened V by 1 base and J by 0 bases, and 4 bases separated the two germline ends. The CDR3 loop spans 13 amino acids. DNA of the CDR3: TGTGCCAGAAGCTTGACAACTAACTATGGCTACACCTTC. Encoded protein: CARSLTTNYGYTF.

This clone was counted a few times. The chain joins TRBV7-7 to TRBJ2-5, with TRBD2 matching over 7 bases. Losses at the gene ends were 0 bases for V and 3 bases for J; bases not matched to a gene: 13. Looked up from germline, CDR1 is SSHAT and CDR2 is FNYEAQ (reference sequence). The CDR3 has 18 amino acids. The CDR3: CASSLAPRWVGGEETQYF. CDR3 bases: TGTGCCAGCAGCTTAGCCCCCAGATGGGTGGGGGGGGAAGAGACCCAGTACTTC.

The chain recombines TRBV5-8 with TRBJ1-2, with a weak D call TRBD1 (5 bases). This CDR3 contains 15 residues. The germline V and J ends were trimmed by 2 bases and 6 bases, with 17 bases remaining between them. The germline V gene encodes CDR1 SGHTS and CDR2 YDEGEE. This CDR3 is CASSLMKTAGNGYTF. The CDR3 DNA is TGTGCCAGCAGCTTAATGAAGACAGCCGGCAATGGCTACACCTTC.

V usage is TRBV29-1 and J usage is TRBJ1-2; weak D call: TRBD1 (5 bases). The germline gives CDR1 SQVTM, CDR2 ANQGSEA. The germline V and J ends were trimmed by 7 bases and 7 bases, with 19 bases remaining between them. The CDR3 consists of 13 residues. The CDR3: CSGDGGFPGGYTF. CDR3 nucleotide sequence: TGCAGCGGGGATGGGGGGTTCCCGGGTGGCTACACCTTC. The full variable domain, rest sourced from reference TRBV29-1 and TRBJ1-2, is SAVISQKPSRDICQRGTSLTIQCQVDSQVTMMFWYRQQPGQSLTLIATANQGSEATYESGFVIDKFPISRPNLTFSTLTVSNMSPEDSSIYLCSGDGGFPGGYTFGSGTRLTVV.

The chain uses TRBV4-3 and TRBJ1-4, with no clear D. V was shortened by 1 base and J by 5 bases, with 11 bases between the two germline ends. The length of the CDR3 is 15 residues. Per the germline V gene, CDR1 is LGHNA and CDR2 is YSLEER. The CDR3, as DNA: TGCGCCAGCAGCCAAGGGGCTGGGAGGAATGAAAAACTGTTTTTT. Residues: CASSQGAGRNEKLFF.

The chain is built from TRBV4-3 and TRBJ1-2; the match to TRBD1 covers 7 bases. CDR1 and CDR2 (germline): LGHNA, YSLEER. This CDR3 contains 15 residues. The ends lost 0 bases at V and 4 bases at J; junction bases unmatched: 5. CDR3 nucleotide sequence: TGCGCCAGCAGCCAAGATGTACAGGGGTCCTATGGCTACACCTTC. Protein sequence: CASSQDVQGSYGYTF.

This chain joins TRBV7-9 and TRBJ2-2, with no clear D. Trimming shortened V by 1 base and J by 1 base, and 16 bases separated the two germline ends. Germline assignment: CDR1 SEHNR and CDR2 FQNEAQ (reference sequence). CDR3 length: 18 amino acids. Written as DNA, the CDR3 is TGTGCCAGCAGCTTAGAGTTCTCGGTCACGGGGAACACCGGGGAGCTGTTTTTT. It yields the protein CASSLEFSVTGNTGELFF.

CDR3 nucleotides: TGTGCTAGTGGTTGGGCCCGGGGATACACTGAAGCTTTCTTT. Amino acids: CASGWARGYTEAFF. The rearrangement joins TRBV12-5 to TRBJ1-1; no firm D call. Germline-derived CDR1 and CDR2 are LGHNT and FRNRAP. The CDR3 contains 14 residues. Trimming stripped 4 bases from V and 3 bases from J, with 12 bases between.

The chain carries TRBV2 and TRBJ2-7; TRBD1 aligns across 7 bases. Germline CDR1 SNHLY, CDR2 FYNNEI. The V gene end was trimmed by 1 base and the J gene end by 2 bases; junction bases not matched to a gene: 8. CDR3 size: 16 residues. The CDR3 protein is CASSEGFGTAPYEQYF. The CDR3 DNA is TGTGCCAGCAGTGAAGGGTTTGGGACAGCCCCCTACGAGCAGTACTTC.